The 10 T cell receptor beta chains in this list originate from one sample, sequenced in a study of blood T cell repertoires in COVID-19. Assay: immunoSEQ multiplex PCR; the TCRdb copy retains only in-frame clones and omits some. This repertoire shows 200,000 to 250,000 clones, approximately 81% found once; its top ten account for 18%. Sequenced sample: peripheral blood. These receptors originate from a woman older than 75 with active or convalescent COVID-19.

The V and J genes are TRBV5-1 and TRBJ2-3; 9 nucleotides align to TRBD2. This CDR3 contains 16 residues. V dropped 4 bases and J dropped 0; count of bases not matched to a gene: 6. Germline CDR1 reads SGHRS; CDR2 reads YFSETQ. CDR3 sequence: CASSPRLAGSTDTQYF. The CDR3, as DNA: TGCGCCAGCAGCCCCCGGCTAGCGGGGAGCACAGATACGCAGTATTTT.

This clone was seen a few times. The V and J genes are TRBV7-9 and TRBJ1-1; 7 positions match TRBD1. The V gene's germline CDR1 is SEHNR and CDR2 FQNEAQ (reference sequence). J was trimmed by 4 bases and V by 5 bases; bases with no gene match: 4. This CDR3 comprises 13 residues. CDR3 amino acids: CASSAPGGTEAFF. DNA for the CDR3: TGTGCCAGCAGCGCCCCAGGGGGCACTGAAGCTTTCTTT.

This rearrangement joins TRBV18 to TRBJ1-5; TRBD1 agrees at 9 bases. Trimming cost V 3 bases and J 1 base; bases outside gene matches: 13. CDR3 length: 19 residues. The V gene's germline CDR1 is KGHSH and CDR2 LQKENI. CDR3 sequence (DNA): TGTGCCAGCTCACCTGCCTTTGGGACAGGGAGAGGCAGCAATCAGCCCCAGCATTTT. Translating gives CASSPAFGTGRGSNQPQHF.

The rearrangement uses TRBV2 and TRBJ2-4; D is perhaps TRBD1 (6 bases). CDR3 length: 11 residues. V lost 7 bases to trimming and J lost 8 bases, with 9 bases between them. In germline, CDR1 is SNHLY, CDR2 FYNNEI. As DNA, the CDR3 is TGTGCCAGCACCAAGGGGGACATTCAGTACTTC. It encodes CASTKGDIQYF.

This chain joins TRBV18 and TRBJ2-7; 10 bases line up with TRBD2. The V gene's germline CDR1 is KGHSH and CDR2 LQKENI. The CDR3 has 16 amino acids. Trimming removed 1 base from V and 1 base from J; junction bases left unmatched: 4. In DNA form, the CDR3 reads TGTGCCAGCTCACCACGGAATAGCGGGAGGTCCTACGAGCAGTACTTC. Translated: CASSPRNSGRSYEQYF.

The chain couples TRBV14 to TRBJ2-1, with 7 positions matching TRBD1. The CDR3 covers 15 residues. J lost 1 base, V lost 0 bases, and 0 bases had no gene match. Germline loops: CDR1 SGHDN, CDR2 FVKESK. The CDR3 coding sequence is TGTGCCAGCAGCCAAGAACAGGGGTCCTACAATGAGCAGTTCTTC. Its translation: CASSQEQGSYNEQFF.

The rearrangement joins TRBV24-1 to TRBJ2-5; D is possibly TRBD2 (5 bases). Per germline, CDR1 KGHDR and CDR2 SFDVKD. Between the trimmed V and J ends, which lost 5 bases and 1 base, there was a span of 16 bases. The CDR3 spans 16 residues. The CDR3 reads CATSAGGAGSQETQYF. CDR3 DNA sequence: TGTGCCACCAGTGCGGGCGGTGCGGGTTCCCAAGAGACCCAGTACTTC.

The chain combines TRBV6-6 with TRBJ2-7; possible D gene TRBD1, 7 bases. The CDR3 runs 15 residues. Trimming removed 5 bases at V and 3 bases at J, with 17 bases between. Germline V gene sequence: CDR1 MNHNY, CDR2 SVGAGI (reference sequence). For the CDR3, the DNA is TGTGCCAGCAGTCGGGGGACAGCCGGTGGCTACGAGCAGTACTTC. This translates into CASSRGTAGGYEQYF.

The J gene is TRBJ1-4, the V gene TRBV19, with 8 nucleotides matching TRBD1. This CDR3 contains 14 residues. The ends lost 8 bases at V and 0 bases at J; junction bases unmatched: 2. CDR1 is LNHDA and CDR2 is SQIVND in the germline V gene (reference sequence). The CDR3 nucleotides read TGTGCCAGTGGACAGGGAGCAACTAATGAAAAACTGTTTTTT. Its translation is CASGQGATNEKLFF.

J is TRBJ1-5 and V is TRBV3-1 (or the pseudogene TRBV3-2); possibly TRBD1 for D (6 bases). The V and J ends lost 1 base and 7 bases respectively, with 14 bases between them. Germline lookup yields CDR1 LGHDT and CDR2 YNNKEL (reference sequence). The CDR3 runs 15 residues. CDR3 in amino acids: CASSQARQGNQPQHF. The DNA of the CDR3 is TGTGCCAGCAGCCAAGCGAGGCAGGGGAACCAGCCCCAGCATTTT.